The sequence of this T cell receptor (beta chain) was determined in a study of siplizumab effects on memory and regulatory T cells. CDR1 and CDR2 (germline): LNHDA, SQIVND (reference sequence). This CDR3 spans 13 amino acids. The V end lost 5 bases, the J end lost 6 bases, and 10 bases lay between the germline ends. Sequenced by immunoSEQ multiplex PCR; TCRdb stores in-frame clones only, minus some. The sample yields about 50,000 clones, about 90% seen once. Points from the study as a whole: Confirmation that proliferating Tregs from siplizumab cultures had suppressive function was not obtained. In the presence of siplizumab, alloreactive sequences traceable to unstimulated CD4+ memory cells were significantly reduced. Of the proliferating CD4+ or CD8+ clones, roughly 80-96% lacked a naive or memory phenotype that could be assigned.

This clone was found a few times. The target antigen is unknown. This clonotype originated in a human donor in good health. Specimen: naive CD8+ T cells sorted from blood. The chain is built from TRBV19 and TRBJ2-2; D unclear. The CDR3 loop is CASSPYNPGELFF. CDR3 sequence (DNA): TGTGCCAGTAGTCCCTATAATCCCGGGGAGCTGTTTTTT.